This TCR beta chain appears in the sequencing data of a study of blood T cell repertoires in COVID-19. The method was immunoSEQ multiplex PCR; TCRdb's version includes in-frame clones alone and lacks a portion of them. In the table there are roughly 18,000 clones, about 89% of which are singletons. Germline V gene sequence: CDR1 KGHDR, CDR2 SFDVKD. Trimming cost V 4 bases and J 4 bases, with 15 bases left between them. This CDR3 comprises 15 residues. This clonotype was sampled from a human donor in a cohort sampled during active COVID-19. The chain employs TRBV24-1 and TRBJ1-2, with a possible D match to TRBD1 (6 bases). The source material was peripheral blood. DNA of the CDR3: TGTGCCACCAGTGAACCCAGGGGCTTTTTCTATGGCTACACCTTC. Protein sequence: CATSEPRGFFYGYTF.